Sequencing of this T cell receptor beta chain was carried out in a study of CD8+ T cells in alopecia areata. Study information: Treatment of the treated patients consisted of oral tofacitinib, 5 to 10 mg twice daily. Tofacitinib treatment spanned 6 to 18 months, with 6 months off drug afterward. Study-wide findings and caveats: Normal-skin resident alphabeta T cells also appear among scalp sample sequences. Sharing of TCR sequences between patients (possibly for HLA-related reasons) was less clear than in mice.

This clone has only a few counts. Its antigen is as yet unknown. Following RNA extraction, reverse transcription yielded cDNA that acted as the sequencing template. Libraries were prepared by immunoSEQ multiplex PCR; TCRdb keeps only in-frame clonotypes and omits some of them. The table lists 150,000 to 200,000 clones, around 64% of them singletons. This CDR3 is built from 14 residues. Per germline, CDR1 LNHDA and CDR2 SQIVND (reference sequence). V was pared by 11 bases and J by 1 base, with 14 bases between. The gene calls are TRBV19 and TRBJ2-2, with a weak D call TRBD2 (7 bases). The receptor was isolated from a human donor with alopecia areata. The specimen comprised CD8+ T cells sorted from blood, sampled at week 0. The chain's CDR3 is CAGRDTVNTGELFF. The CDR3 DNA reads as TGTGCCGGGAGGGACACAGTGAACACCGGGGAGCTGTTTTTT.